Each of the 9 T cell receptor beta chains below was sequenced from the same sample in a study of blood T cell repertoires in COVID-19. Clones were sequenced by immunoSEQ multiplex PCR, and TCRdb holds only the in-frame ones, with some missing. The repertoire has hundreds of thousands of clones, around 86% of them found once; the top ten carry over 1.1%. The specimen sequenced was peripheral blood. These receptors came from a woman in her 30s with active or convalescent COVID-19.

In DNA, the CDR3 is TGTGCCAGCAGTGAACAGGGGATCACTGAAGCTTTCTTT. Protein sequence: CASSEQGITEAFF. This rearrangement joins TRBV6-1 to TRBJ1-1; D is perhaps TRBD1 (6 bases). The V gene lost 2 bases and the J gene lost 4 bases, with 8 bases spanning the gap. The germline gives CDR1 MNHNS, CDR2 SASEGT. CDR3 length: 13 amino acids.

The chain uses TRBV12-3 or TRBV12-4 and TRBJ1-2; no definite D call. The CDR3 consists of 13 residues. V gave up 2 bases and J gave up 7 bases, with 11 bases separating them. CDR3 in amino acids: CASSLYRQGGYTF. For the CDR3, the DNA is TGTGCCAGCAGTTTATACCGACAAGGTGGCTACACCTTC.

On this clone itself: Other nucleotide sequences in the sample specify the same CDR3. The rearrangement links TRBV4-1 to TRBJ1-1; 9 nucleotides match TRBD1. The CDR3 spans 13 residues. CDR1 MGHRA and CDR2 YSYEKL come from the germline V gene. V dropped 3 bases and J dropped 4; count of bases not matched to a gene: 0. CDR3 DNA: TGCGCCAGCAGCCAGGGACAGGGCACTGAAGCTTTCTTT. Translation gives CASSQGQGTEAFF.

The chain links TRBV18 to TRBJ2-7; 8 bases map to TRBD1. The CDR3 loop spans 15 amino acids. CDR1 is KGHSH, CDR2 LQKENI, per germline. With 5 bases clipped from V and 0 bases from J, the junction kept 6 bases outside the gene matches. CDR3 coding DNA: TGTGCCAGCTCAGTGACAGGGGACATCTCCTACGAGCAGTACTTC. Protein sequence: CASSVTGDISYEQYF.

The genes are TRBV30 and TRBJ1-6, with 7 bases fitting TRBD1. J lost 5 bases, V lost 3 bases, and 7 bases had no gene match. This CDR3 is built from 15 residues. Per germline, CDR1 GTSNPN and CDR2 SVGIG (reference sequence). The CDR3 spells CAWRARGTDNSPLHF. DNA for the CDR3: TGTGCCTGGAGGGCCCGAGGGACAGATAATTCACCCCTCCACTTT.

The chain combines TRBV19 with TRBJ2-1, with D perhaps TRBD1 (6 bases). The CDR3 spans 14 residues. Germline lookup yields CDR1 LNHDA and CDR2 SQIVND (reference sequence). Between the trimmed V and J ends, which lost 5 bases and 9 bases, there was a span of 17 bases. DNA of the CDR3: TGTGCCAGTAGTTACGGGACACCGCTGGGTGAGCAGTTCTTC. It encodes CASSYGTPLGEQFF.

This sequence joins TRBV3-1 (or the pseudogene TRBV3-2) and TRBJ1-6; 8 nucleotides align to TRBD1. J was trimmed by 9 bases and V by 6 bases; bases with no gene match: 7. Per germline, CDR1 LGHDT and CDR2 YNNKEL (reference sequence). The CDR3 covers 14 residues. CDR3 residues: CASSTGQGTSPLHF. The CDR3 region has the DNA TGTGCCAGCAGTACCGGACAGGGTACTTCACCCCTCCACTTT.

This clone was picked up one time. V and J are TRBV2 and TRBJ1-3, with D maybe TRBD1 (5 bases). The ends were cut back, 0 bases at V and 3 bases at J, with 15 bases in the middle. The CDR3 consists of 17 residues. Germline CDR1 and CDR2: SNHLY and FYNNEI. The CDR3 DNA reads as TGTGCCAGCAGTGAAGCCCCCCAGGGAGGTGGTGGAAACACCATATATTTT. It translates to CASSEAPQGGGGNTIYF.

The rearrangement joins TRBV18 to TRBJ2-1; D perhaps matches TRBD2 (5 bases). Germline CDR1 reads KGHSH; CDR2 reads LQKENI. CDR3 length equals 17 residues. V lost 0 bases to trimming and J lost 2 bases, with 14 bases between them. CDR3 sequence reads: CASSPPTSGPPYNEQFF. The CDR3 DNA reads as TGTGCCAGCTCACCACCGACCAGCGGTCCTCCCTACAATGAGCAGTTCTTC.